This TCR beta chain originates from a study of blood T cell repertoires in COVID-19. Study-wide context: T cells, B-cell-depleted T cells, or PBMCs supplied cDNA or gDNA.

The CDR3 sequence is 14 residues long. J was trimmed by 3 bases and V by 10 bases; bases with no gene match: 9. Looked up from germline, CDR1 is MNHEY and CDR2 is SVGAGI. Repertoires were generated with immunoSEQ multiplex PCR, while TCRdb's copy carries only in-frame clones and drops some. The sample carries about 200,000 clones, 80% to 85% recorded once. Participants, about 18 to 95 years old, spanned under 30 US areas. The clonotype originates from a woman in her twenties or thirties who had been exposed to COVID-19. The sequencing sample was made of PBMCs or T cells enriched from blood (not recorded which). The chain recombines TRBV6-5 with TRBJ2-1; 7 nucleotides match TRBD2. This chain's CDR3 is CATSFSGLYNEQFF. DNA of the CDR3: TGTGCCACCTCCTTTAGCGGGCTCTACAATGAGCAGTTCTTC.